These T cell receptor beta chains were read from a single sample in a study of beta chain features in type 1 diabetes. Produced via immunoSEQ multiplex PCR; TCRdb's table is partial and in-frame only. The sample lists under 550,000 clones; 11% were seen once. Sample: naive CD4+ T cells from blood. The receptors stem from a woman aged 18-35 years in good health. CDR3s include the opening cysteine and the closing phenylalanine or tryptophan. The D gene is left open where the match is weak. Expanded clones are given a class, and other clones once, few, many or no size at all.

CDR3 length | J gene | V gene | D gene | clone size | CDR3 protein | CDR3 DNA
15 | TRBJ2-7 | TRBV15 | TRBD2 | few | CATSREAGASYEQYF | TGTGCCACCAGCAGAGAGGCGGGAGCCTCCTACGAGCAGTACTTC
20 | TRBJ1-1 | TRBV15 | TRBD1 | few | CATSRESKLQGLGMNTEAFF | TGTGCCACCAGCAGAGAGAGCAAATTACAGGGGCTGGGGATGAACACTGAAGCTTTCTTT
12 | TRBJ2-5 | TRBV2 | NA | few | CASSLRLETQYF | TGTGCCAGCAGTTTAAGGCTGGAGACCCAGTACTTC
15 | TRBJ2-3 | TRBV18 | NA | NA | CASSQPGSSTDTQYF | TGTGCCAGCTCACAACCTGGGTCTAGCACAGATACGCAGTATTTT
13 | TRBJ1-2 | TRBV7-9 | NA | NA | CASSPYEDYGYTF | TGTGCCAGCAGCCCTTATGAGGATTATGGCTACACCTTC
13 | TRBJ2-3 | TRBV2 | NA | few | CASTRDRTDTQYF | TGTGCCAGCACAAGGGATCGCACAGATACGCAGTATTTT
14 | TRBJ1-2 | TRBV15 | NA | few | CATSPPQGMGGYTF | TGTGCCACCAGCCCGCCGCAAGGGATGGGAGGCTACACCTTC
15 | TRBJ2-1 | TRBV27 | TRBD1 | NA | CASSRAGTEYNEQFF | TGTGCCAGCAGCCGCGCCGGGACAGAGTACAATGAGCAGTTCTTC
11 | TRBJ2-7 | TRBV11-3 | NA | NA | CASSLAYEQYF | TGTGCCAGCAGCTTAGCCTACGAGCAGTACTTC
18 | TRBJ2-2 | TRBV7-2 | TRBD2 | few | CASSLVAGLAGVVGELFF | TGTGCCAGCAGCTTAGTTGCCGGGCTAGCGGGAGTAGTCGGGGAGCTGTTTTTT
15 | TRBJ2-2 | TRBV7-2 | NA | NA | CASSPQGAEAGELFF | TGTGCCAGCAGCCCACAAGGGGCCGAGGCCGGGGAGCTGTTTTTT
14 | TRBJ2-5 | TRBV5-4 | TRBD2 | NA | CASSRSGSQETQYF | TGTGCCAGCAGCAGGAGCGGGAGTCAAGAGACCCAGTACTTC
13 | TRBJ2-3 | TRBV18 | NA | NA | CASSPRVVDTQYF | TGTGCCAGCTCACCCCGAGTCGTGGATACGCAGTATTTT
14 | TRBJ2-7 | TRBV30 | TRBD2 | few | CARGGSGSLYEQYF | TGTGCCCGGGGGGGCAGCGGAAGCCTCTACGAGCAGTACTTC
19 | TRBJ2-3 | TRBV7-2 | NA | few | CASSTTKYRDPRGTDTQYF | TGTGCCAGCAGCACAACCAAATACAGGGACCCCAGGGGCACAGATACGCAGTATTTT
12 | TRBJ1-2 | TRBV27 | NA | few | CASSPKGYGYTF | TGTGCCAGCAGTCCCAAAGGATATGGCTACACCTTC
13 | TRBJ1-1 | TRBV9 | NA | NA | CASSVQGNTEAFF | TGTGCCAGCAGCGTTCAGGGGAACACTGAAGCTTTCTTT
15 | TRBJ1-1 | TRBV28 | TRBD1 | NA | CASSLRTGAQAEAFF | TGTGCCAGCAGTTTGAGGACAGGGGCTCAAGCTGAAGCTTTCTTT